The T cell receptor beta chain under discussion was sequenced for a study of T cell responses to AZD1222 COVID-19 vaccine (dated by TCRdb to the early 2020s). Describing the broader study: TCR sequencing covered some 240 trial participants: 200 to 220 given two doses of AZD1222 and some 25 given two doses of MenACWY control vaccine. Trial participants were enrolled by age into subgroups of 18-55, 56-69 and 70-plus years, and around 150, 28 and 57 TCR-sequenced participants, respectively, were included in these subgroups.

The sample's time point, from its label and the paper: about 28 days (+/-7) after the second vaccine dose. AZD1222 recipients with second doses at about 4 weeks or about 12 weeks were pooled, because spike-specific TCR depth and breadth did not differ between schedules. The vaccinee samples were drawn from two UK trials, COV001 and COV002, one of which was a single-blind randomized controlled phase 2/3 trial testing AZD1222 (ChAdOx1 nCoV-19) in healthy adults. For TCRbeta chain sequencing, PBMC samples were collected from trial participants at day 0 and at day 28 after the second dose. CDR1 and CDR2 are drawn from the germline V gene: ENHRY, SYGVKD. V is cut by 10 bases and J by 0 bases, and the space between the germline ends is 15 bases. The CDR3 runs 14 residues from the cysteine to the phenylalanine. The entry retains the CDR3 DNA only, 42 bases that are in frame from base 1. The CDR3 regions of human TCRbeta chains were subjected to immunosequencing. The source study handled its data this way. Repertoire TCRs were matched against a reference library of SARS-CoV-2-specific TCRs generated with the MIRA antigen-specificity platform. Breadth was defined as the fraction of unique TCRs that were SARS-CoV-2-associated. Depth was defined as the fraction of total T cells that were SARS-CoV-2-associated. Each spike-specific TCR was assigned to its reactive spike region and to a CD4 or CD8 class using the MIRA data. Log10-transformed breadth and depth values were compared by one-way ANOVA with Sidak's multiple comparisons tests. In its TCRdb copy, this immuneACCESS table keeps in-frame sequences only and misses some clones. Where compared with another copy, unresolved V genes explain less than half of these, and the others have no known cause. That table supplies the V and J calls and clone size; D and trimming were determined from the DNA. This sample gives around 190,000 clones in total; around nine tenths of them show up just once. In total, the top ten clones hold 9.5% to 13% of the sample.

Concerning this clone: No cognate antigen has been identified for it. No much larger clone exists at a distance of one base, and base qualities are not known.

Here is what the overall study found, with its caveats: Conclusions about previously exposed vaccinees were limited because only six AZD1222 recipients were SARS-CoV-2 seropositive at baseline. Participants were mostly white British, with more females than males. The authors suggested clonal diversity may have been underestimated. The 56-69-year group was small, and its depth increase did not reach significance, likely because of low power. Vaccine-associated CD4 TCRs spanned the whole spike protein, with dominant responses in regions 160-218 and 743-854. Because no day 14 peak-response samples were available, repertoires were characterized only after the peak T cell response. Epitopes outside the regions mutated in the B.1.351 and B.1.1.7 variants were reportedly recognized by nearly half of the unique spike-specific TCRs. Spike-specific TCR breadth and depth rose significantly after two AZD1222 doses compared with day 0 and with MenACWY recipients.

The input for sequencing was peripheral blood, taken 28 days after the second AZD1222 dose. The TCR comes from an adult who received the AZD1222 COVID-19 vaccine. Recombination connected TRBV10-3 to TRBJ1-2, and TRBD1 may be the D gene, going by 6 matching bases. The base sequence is TGTGCCACCGCACAGGGACCAGCTAACTATGGCTACACCTTC. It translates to CATAQGPANYGYTF.